The 17 T cell receptor beta chains reported below all come from one sample, sequenced in a study of OX40 agonist ivuxolimab in advanced cancers. TCRdb keeps only in-frame clones here, not all; method: immunoSEQ multiplex PCR. The sample records 75,000 to 95,000 clones, approximately 84% being singletons. Sequences were derived from CD4+ or CD8+ T cells sorted from blood, sampled in a trial of the OX40 agonist ivuxolimab. These receptors were obtained from an adult with an advanced solid tumor such as melanoma, head and neck, liver or kidney cancer.

The chain has TRBV6-5 and TRBJ2-2; weak D call: TRBD1 (5 bases). The germline CDR1 and CDR2 sequences are MNHEY and SVGAGI. The CDR3 contains 14 residues. Deletions cut 9 bases from V and 3 bases from J, with 14 bases between. The CDR3 protein is CASHRQSHTGELFF. DNA for the CDR3: TGTGCCAGTCACCGACAGTCCCACACCGGGGAGCTGTTTTTT.

The chain carries TRBV7-9 and TRBJ1-3; no clear D gene. The germline gives CDR1 SEHNR, CDR2 FQNEAQ (reference sequence). The V and J ends lost 5 bases and 4 bases respectively, with 15 bases between them. CDR3 length equals 15 residues. Here the CDR3 reads CASSQSRGFGNTIYF. The CDR3 bases are TGTGCCAGCAGCCAGTCCCGGGGTTTCGGAAACACCATATATTTT.

The chain couples TRBV2 to TRBJ2-3; TRBD1 aligns across 7 bases. The germline V gene encodes CDR1 SNHLY and CDR2 FYNNEI. V lost 10 bases to trimming and J lost 2 bases; unmatched junction nucleotides: 9. This CDR3 contains 14 residues. CDR3 sequence: CATQLTGVTDTQYF. DNA of the CDR3: TGTGCCACACAACTTACAGGGGTCACAGATACGCAGTATTTT.

The rearrangement uses TRBV5-1 and TRBJ2-7, with 8 bases fitting TRBD1. The CDR3 sequence is 15 residues long. The J segment lost 2 bases and the V segment lost 2 bases, leaving 6 bases of the junction unmatched. In germline, CDR1 is SGHRS, CDR2 YFSETQ. As DNA, the CDR3 is TGCGCCAGCAGCTTCGGACAGGGTAACCCCTACGAGCAGTACTTC. This encodes CASSFGQGNPYEQYF.

This sequence joins TRBV5-1 and TRBJ1-6, with D perhaps TRBD1 (5 bases). The CDR3 runs to 15 residues. Germline CDR1 SGHRS, CDR2 YFSETQ. The germline V and J ends were trimmed by 1 base and 5 bases, with 10 bases remaining between them. CDR3 DNA: TGCGCCAGCAGCTTGCGGGGGGAGGATAATTCACCCCTCCACTTT. Translated: CASSLRGEDNSPLHF.

The V gene is TRBV5-4, the J gene TRBJ2-2, with a weak D call TRBD2 (5 bases). Per germline, CDR1 SGHNT and CDR2 YYREEE (reference sequence). The length of the CDR3 is 16 residues. V gave up 1 base and J gave up 6 bases, with 16 bases separating them. The CDR3 loop is CASSLPSGRHAGELFF. DNA of the CDR3: TGTGCCAGCAGCTTGCCCAGCGGTCGCCACGCCGGGGAGCTGTTTTTT.

The V and J genes are TRBV6-6 and TRBJ1-2; D gene unclear. The CDR3 consists of 8 residues. CDR1 MNHNY and CDR2 SVGAGI come from the germline V gene (reference sequence). V lost 8 bases, J lost 8 bases, and 3 bases lay in between. The CDR3 sequence: CASGGYTF. The CDR3 DNA sequence: TGTGCCAGCGGCGGCTACACCTTC.

The genes are TRBV28 and TRBJ2-3, with D unresolved. CDR1 and CDR2 from the germline V gene are MDHEN and SYDVKM. The length of the CDR3 is 14 residues. V was trimmed by 8 bases and J by 1 base, leaving 13 bases between them. The CDR3 loop reads CASERTSGTDTQYF. CDR3 sequence (DNA): TGTGCCAGCGAAAGGACCTCCGGCACAGATACGCAGTATTTT.

The V call is TRBV13, the J call TRBJ2-3, with 10 bases identical to TRBD2. This CDR3 comprises 19 residues. V lost 5 bases, J lost 2 bases, and 16 bases stayed unmatched. CDR1 and CDR2 (germline): PRHDT, FYEKMQ (reference sequence). The CDR3 region has the DNA TGTGCCAGCAGCCGCCTCGGGGGAATAGCGGGAGGAACCACAGATACGCAGTATTTT. It specifies CASSRLGGIAGGTTDTQYF.

This chain uses TRBV4-1 with TRBJ1-4; D is possibly TRBD1 (5 bases). V was pared by 3 bases and J by 3 bases, with 20 bases between. The CDR3 is 18 amino acids. Per the germline V gene, CDR1 is MGHRA and CDR2 is YSYEKL. The CDR3 coding sequence is TGCGCCAGCAGCCATTGGGGGTCACAGTTCTTGGCTAATGAAAAACTGTTTTTT. Encoded protein: CASSHWGSQFLANEKLFF.

The V and J genes are TRBV6-1 and TRBJ2-5, with 11 bases matching TRBD2. This CDR3 is built from 15 residues. The J segment lost 4 bases and the V segment lost 2 bases, leaving 3 bases of the junction unmatched. Germline lookup yields CDR1 MNHNS and CDR2 SASEGT. The CDR3 loop reads CASSEFGLAGETQYF. The CDR3 coding sequence is TGTGCCAGCAGTGAATTCGGACTAGCGGGAGAGACCCAGTACTTC.

This clone is a singleton in its sample. The chain's CDR3 is CASSPPEDSYGYTF. The CDR3, as DNA: TGTGCCAGCAGTCCCCCAGAGGACAGTTATGGCTACACCTTC. The chain recombines TRBV28 with TRBJ1-2; TRBD1 is a possible D gene (6 bases). Germline lookup yields CDR1 MDHEN and CDR2 SYDVKM. Trimming removed 5 bases from V and 5 bases from J, with 15 bases in between. This CDR3 has 14 residues.

The chain links TRBV5-1 to TRBJ1-4, with 11 nucleotides matching TRBD1. CDR1 is SGHRS and CDR2 is YFSETQ in the germline V gene. J gave up 6 bases and V 5 bases, and 3 bases lay outside the gene matches. This CDR3 has 14 residues. CDR3 sequence reads: CASRRTGGDEKLFF. The CDR3 coding sequence is TGCGCCAGCAGACGGACAGGGGGCGATGAAAAACTGTTTTTT.

V and J are TRBV14 and TRBJ1-5; possible D gene TRBD1, 6 bases. CDR3 length: 16 residues. Trimming shortened V by 3 bases and J by 5 bases, and 17 bases separated the two germline ends. Germline V gene sequence: CDR1 SGHDN, CDR2 FVKESK. The CDR3 region is CASSHTPGDADQPQHF. In DNA form, the CDR3 reads TGTGCCAGCAGCCACACCCCAGGGGACGCAGATCAGCCCCAGCATTTT.

The gene calls are TRBV11-3 and TRBJ2-2; TRBD2 matches 10 bases. This CDR3 is built from 16 residues. Germline V gene lookup returns CDR1 SGHNT and CDR2 YENEEA. Trimming took 3 bases from V and 3 from J; bases not matched to a gene: 4. CDR3: CASSFGLAADTGELFF. DNA for the CDR3: TGTGCCAGCAGCTTCGGACTAGCGGCCGACACCGGGGAGCTGTTTTTT.

The V call is TRBV5-6, the J call TRBJ2-3; 10 nucleotides line up with TRBD1. V gave up 4 bases and J gave up 6 bases; unmatched junction bases: 8. This CDR3 comprises 15 residues. Germline CDR1 is SGHDT and CDR2 is YYEEEE. The CDR3 region has the DNA TGTGCCAGCAGCAGAGACAGGGGGCAGACGGATACGCAGTATTTT. As protein: CASSRDRGQTDTQYF.

The chain has TRBV6-6 and TRBJ1-6; D ambiguous. Trimming cost V 7 bases and J 14 bases, with 21 bases left between them. Germline V CDR1 and CDR2: MNHNY, SVGAGI (reference sequence). The CDR3 loop spans 14 amino acids. The CDR3 loop is CASTPYLANESLHF. The CDR3 DNA sequence: TGTGCCAGCACCCCGTACCTAGCTAACGAGTCCCTCCACTTT.